This T cell receptor (beta chain) was identified in a study of shared clonotypes between healthy human individuals. Only in-frame clones appear in the TCRdb table, and some are missing; sequencing was by immunoSEQ multiplex PCR. Of approximately 2.5 million clones in the sample, 90% to 95% were seen once. Those who donated, Caucasian adults without exception, all lived in Nashville, Tennessee. The V segment lost 7 bases and the J segment 0 bases; nucleotides outside the gene matches: 9. There are 16 residues in the CDR3. The germline gives CDR1 MDHEN, CDR2 SYDVKM. This sequence was found in a man aged 18 to 35 in good health. Sequenced sample: naive CD4+ T cells sorted from blood. The subset was: CD45RA+ positively selected. This rearrangement joins TRBV28 to TRBJ1-5, with 7 bases identical to TRBD1. CDR3 coding DNA: TGTGCCAGCAAAAGGGACAGTAAAAATAGCAATCAGCCCCAGCATTTT. This translates into CASKRDSKNSNQPQHF.